The 21 T cell receptor beta chains below all came from one sample that was sequenced in a study of blood T cell repertoires in COVID-19 (dated by TCRdb to the early 2020s). The library was produced with the immunoSEQ multiplex PCR assay. TCRdb stores this immuneACCESS table with in-frame sequences only. Part of the clones is absent; in the studies checked, under half of the shortfall reflects unresolved V genes, and no reason is known for the rest. Counted in this sample were 55,000 to 65,000 clones; nearly 80% of them appeared once. Together, the top ten hold about 25% of the sample. Sequenced: peripheral blood. The source of these receptors is a human donor in a cohort sampled during active COVID-19.

The J gene is TRBJ1-5, the V gene TRBV19; D ambiguous. V was trimmed by 5 bases and J by 6 bases, leaving 11 bases between them. The CDR3 contains 13 residues. Germline lookup yields CDR1 LNHDA and CDR2 SQIVND (reference sequence). As DNA, the CDR3 is TGTGCCAGTAGTGAGGGAGCGGGTCAGCCCCAGCATTTT. This sequence encodes CASSEGAGQPQHF.

V is TRBV11-2 and J is TRBJ2-5; D call uncertain. CDR3 length equals 15 residues. Deletions cut 3 bases from V and 0 bases from J, with 11 bases between. From germline, CDR1 is SGHAT and CDR2 FQNNGV. The CDR3 region has the DNA TGTGCCAGCAGCTTCAGTGGGCAGTACCAAGAGACCCAGTACTTC. Translating it yields CASSFSGQYQETQYF. The full variable domain, its missing parts supplied by reference TRBV11-2 and TRBJ2-5, is EAGVAQSPRYKIIEKRQSVAFWCNPISGHATLYWYQQILGQGPKLLIQFQNNGVVDDSQLPKDRFSAERLKGVDSTLKIQPAKLEDSAVYLCASSFSGQYQETQYFGPGTRLLVL.

The CDR3 sequence: CASSLRTHEETQYF. CDR3 coding DNA: TGTGCCAGCAGTTTACGGACACACGAGGAGACCCAGTACTTC. V usage is TRBV28 and J usage is TRBJ2-5; a possible D gene is TRBD1 (5 bases). Trimming stripped 2 bases from V and 5 bases from J, with 12 bases between. This CDR3 region has 14 residues. Looked up from germline, CDR1 is MDHEN and CDR2 is SYDVKM.

The V gene is TRBV21-1, the J gene TRBJ2-3; the D call of TRBD2 is as the table states it, not checked on the DNA. TRBV21-1 is given as a pseudogene. This CDR3 contains 11 residues. CDR3: CASSTPDTQYF. The CDR3 DNA follows: TGTGCCAGCAGCACTCCAGATACGCAGTATTTT.

The chain links TRBV6-2 or TRBV6-3 to TRBJ2-1; TRBD2 matches at 9 bases. The CDR3 totals 14 residues. With V trimmed by 6 bases and J by 8 bases, 8 bases remained unmatched. From germline, CDR1 is MNHEY and CDR2 SVGEGT. Written as DNA, the CDR3 is TGTGCCAGCAGCCGTCCGGGACTAGCTGATGAGCAGTTCTTC. Protein product: CASSRPGLADEQFF.

As DNA, the CDR3 is TGTGCCAGCTCACCTAGGACATTAGTAGCTGAAGCTTTCTTT. Translated, it gives CASSPRTLVAEAFF. The gene calls are TRBV18 and TRBJ1-1; possible D gene TRBD1, 5 bases. V lost 3 bases and J 6 bases, leaving 14 bases between the germline ends. Germline V gives CDR1 KGHSH, CDR2 LQKENI. This CDR3 spans 14 amino acids.

This clone was observed a few times. The chain employs TRBV5-1 and TRBJ2-2, with 9 bases fitting TRBD2. Germline lookup yields CDR1 SGHRS and CDR2 YFSETQ. V was clipped by 5 bases and J by 6 bases; unmatched bases: 11. This CDR3 is 16 amino acids long. DNA of the CDR3: TGCGCCAGCAGATTAAATGGAGCGGGAGGCCCCGGGGAGCTGTTTTTT. Translation: CASRLNGAGGPGELFF.

The V call is TRBV7-9, the J call TRBJ2-1, with 14 bases that match TRBD2. This CDR3 has 17 residues. CDR1 is SEHNR, CDR2 FQNEAQ, per germline (reference sequence). The trim removed 5 bases at V and 2 bases at J, leaving 5 bases unmatched. The CDR3 protein is CASSAGTSGSTYNEQFF. The CDR3 DNA is TGTGCCAGCAGCGCCGGGACTAGCGGGAGTACCTACAATGAGCAGTTCTTC.

This clone was counted at least ten times. This sequence joins TRBV18 and TRBJ1-2; D unclear. Germline CDR1 is KGHSH and CDR2 is LQKENI. The CDR3 sequence is 13 residues long. Trimming took 6 bases from V and 6 from J, leaving 14 bases between them. The CDR3 is CASSPGNLDGYTF. For the CDR3, the DNA is TGTGCCAGCTCCCCGGGGAATTTGGATGGCTACACCTTC.

The chain joins TRBV5-1 to TRBJ2-5, with D tentatively TRBD1 (5 bases). The V gene lost 2 bases and the J gene lost 1 base, with 9 bases spanning the gap. Germline values: CDR1 SGHRS, CDR2 YFSETQ. This CDR3 contains 14 residues. The CDR3 reads CASSFDSIQETQYF. CDR3 nucleotides: TGCGCCAGCAGCTTCGACAGCATCCAAGAGACCCAGTACTTC.

The chain has TRBV11-3 and TRBJ1-3, with D perhaps TRBD1 (5 bases). V lost 2 bases and J 1 base, leaving 9 bases between the germline ends. Looked up from germline, CDR1 is SGHNT and CDR2 is YENEEA. The CDR3 totals 15 residues. In DNA, the CDR3 is TGTGCCAGCAGCTTAAGACAGATTTCTGGAAACACCATATATTTT. It yields the protein CASSLRQISGNTIYF.

The chain couples TRBV29-1 to TRBJ2-3; tentatively, D is TRBD2 (6 bases). From germline, CDR1 is SQVTM and CDR2 ANQGSEA. The CDR3 length is 13 residues. V was pared by 5 bases and J by 5 bases, with 14 bases between. This CDR3 is CSVSGPRGDTQYF. The DNA of the CDR3 is TGCAGCGTTAGCGGGCCCCGAGGAGATACGCAGTATTTT.

The chain recombines TRBV5-1 with TRBJ1-3, with TRBD1 matching over 8 bases. The CDR3 totals 16 residues. Per germline, CDR1 SGHRS and CDR2 YFSETQ. V trimming: 4 bases; J trimming: 5 bases; junction bases outside the gene matches: 11. Here the CDR3 DNA reads TGCGCCAGCAGCCCCGAGGACAGGGCTGTGAGAAACACCATATATTTT. Translated, it gives CASSPEDRAVRNTIYF.

V usage is TRBV10-3 and J usage is TRBJ2-5; D possibly corresponds to TRBD2 (5 bases). The V gene's germline CDR1 is ENHRY and CDR2 SYGVKD. The V end lost 4 bases, the J end lost 2 bases, and 11 bases lay between the germline ends. The CDR3 has 14 residues. CDR3 nucleotide sequence: TGTGCCATCAGTGGGACTTTAGGACAAGAGACCCAGTACTTC. This gives the protein CAISGTLGQETQYF.

The J gene is TRBJ1-1, the V gene TRBV4-2, with D possibly being TRBD1 (6 bases). Germline V gene data show CDR1 as LGHNA and CDR2 as YNFKEQ. The CDR3 is 14 residues long. Trimming cost V 2 bases and J 8 bases, with 15 bases left between them. CDR3 sequence: CASSQSTGQSEAFF. CDR3 nucleotide sequence: TGTGCCAGCAGCCAATCTACCGGACAGAGCGAAGCTTTCTTT.

The rearrangement links TRBV9 to TRBJ1-4; 10 positions match TRBD1. After removal of 3 bases from V and 2 bases from J, the junction contained 7 bases not matched to a gene. The germline gives CDR1 SGDLS, CDR2 YYNGEE. The CDR3 runs 17 residues. CDR3 in amino acids: CASSGEAGQGTNEKLFF. The CDR3 nucleotides read TGTGCCAGCAGCGGAGAAGCGGGACAGGGGACTAATGAAAAACTGTTTTTT.

This rearrangement joins TRBV5-1 to TRBJ2-7, with TRBD1 matching over 12 bases. J lost 3 bases, V lost 4 bases, and 8 bases had no gene match. CDR1 SGHRS and CDR2 YFSETQ come from the germline V gene. The CDR3 is 16 residues long. The CDR3 nucleotides are TGCGCCAGCAGCCCTGGGACAGGGGGCCAGTACTACGAGCAGTACTTC. It translates to CASSPGTGGQYYEQYF.

This chain links TRBV16 with TRBJ2-5; the match to TRBD2 covers 8 bases. The CDR3 contains 15 residues. CDR1 and CDR2 (germline): KGHSY, FQNENV. Trimming took 4 bases from V and 5 from J; bases not matched to a gene: 9. For the CDR3, the DNA is TGTGCCAGCAGCCCTAACATAGCGGGAAGGGAGACCCAGTACTTC. Amino acids: CASSPNIAGRETQYF.

The CDR3 spells CASSLARGQETQYF. The CDR3 DNA is TGCGCCAGCAGCTTGGCCCGGGGCCAAGAGACCCAGTACTTC. The gene calls are TRBV5-1 and TRBJ2-5, with D maybe TRBD2 (5 bases). V shed 0 bases and J shed 1 base, with 7 bases lying between them. Germline V gene lookup returns CDR1 SGHRS and CDR2 YFSETQ. The CDR3 sequence is 14 residues long.

The chain combines TRBV7-7 with TRBJ2-5; TRBD2 agrees at 13 bases. CDR3 length: 16 amino acids. V shed 5 bases, J shed 2 bases, and the junction held 5 bases outside the gene matches. Germline V gene data show CDR1 as SSHAT and CDR2 as FNYEAQ (reference sequence). The chain's CDR3 is CASSLGLAGVQETQYF. Written as DNA, the CDR3 is TGTGCCAGCAGCCTAGGACTAGCGGGAGTTCAAGAGACCCAGTACTTC.

The rearrangement joins TRBV11-2 to TRBJ2-5; the D gene is possibly TRBD2 (5 bases). Trimming left V 5 bases short and J 0 bases short, with 13 bases between. Germline V lookup: CDR1 SGHAT, CDR2 FQNNGV. The CDR3 runs to 15 residues. The CDR3 nucleotides read TGTGCCAGCAGCACGACAACTAGAAACCAAGAGACCCAGTACTTC. Residues: CASSTTTRNQETQYF.